Listed below are T cell receptor beta chains from one sample, sequenced in a study of shared clonotypes between healthy human individuals. Libraries were prepared by immunoSEQ multiplex PCR; TCRdb keeps only in-frame clonotypes and omits some of them. The table records some 2 million clones, approximately 95% of them present only once. The sample comprised naive CD4+ T cells sorted from blood. The receptors originated from a man aged 18 to 30 in good health. The CDR3 runs from the conserved cysteine through the conserved F or W. A D gene is named only where the DNA matches it firmly. For some rows the clone size is stated as once, few or many, or as a class when expanded; others skip it.

d_gene	v_gene	abundance	j_gene	CDR3aa	CDR3nt
NA	TRBV6-6	NA	TRBJ2-5	CASSGRGETQYF	TGTGCCAGCAGTGGCCGAGGAGAGACCCAGTACTTC
TRBD1	TRBV27	NA	TRBJ2-6	CASSSQGAGANVLTF	TGTGCCAGCAGTTCACAGGGGGCAGGGGCCAACGTCCTGACTTTC
TRBD2	TRBV28	NA	TRBJ2-5	CASSSAGGSQETQYF	TGTGCCAGCAGCTCAGCGGGGGGGAGCCAAGAGACCCAGTACTTC
NA	TRBV10-3	NA	TRBJ1-1	CAISESTGAGVMNTEAFF	TGTGCCATCAGTGAGTCGACTGGGGCAGGGGTCATGAACACTGAAGCTTTCTTT
NA	TRBV28	NA	TRBJ2-2	CASSFSSWGGELFF	TGTGCCAGCAGTTTCTCTAGCTGGGGCGGGGAGCTGTTTTTT
TRBD1	TRBV27	NA	TRBJ2-7	CASSLSLGLRGYEQYF	TGTGCCAGCAGTTTATCCTTAGGACTCAGGGGGTACGAGCAGTACTTC
TRBD1	TRBV18	NA	TRBJ2-3	CASSPTGGGADTQYF	TGTGCCAGCTCACCAACAGGGGGAGGAGCAGATACGCAGTATTTT
NA	TRBV7-2	NA	TRBJ2-7	CASSLAVGEQYF	TGTGCCAGCAGCTTAGCGGTGGGGGAGCAGTACTTC
NA	TRBV5-6	NA	TRBJ2-7	CASTRPGPLYEQYF	TGTGCCAGCACAAGGCCGGGACCGCTCTACGAGCAGTACTTC
TRBD1	TRBV4-1	NA	TRBJ1-3	CASSHVGQGIGNTIYF	TGCGCCAGCAGCCACGTTGGACAGGGGATAGGGAACACCATATATTTT
NA	TRBV19	once	TRBJ2-5	CASSHEPPRLGGRKTQYF	TGTGCCAGTAGTCACGAGCCCCCCCGGTTAGGGGGAAGAAAGACCCAGTACTTC
TRBD2	TRBV10-3	NA	TRBJ2-7	CAISSTSGGVYEQYF	TGTGCCATCAGTTCGACTAGCGGGGGCGTCTACGAGCAGTACTTC
TRBD1	TRBV19	NA	TRBJ1-1	CASSTGGWNTEAFF	TGTGCCAGTAGTACAGGGGGCTGGAACACTGAAGCTTTCTTT
NA	TRBV7-2	NA	TRBJ1-5	CASSVDRNQPQHF	TGTGCCAGCAGCGTCGATAGGAACCAGCCCCAGCATTTT
NA	TRBV18	NA	TRBJ2-3	CASSPGGSTDTQYF	TGTGCCAGCTCACCTGGGGGAAGCACAGATACGCAGTATTTT
TRBD1	TRBV19	once	TRBJ1-6	CASSIGPGQPRGSPLHF	TGTGCCAGTAGTATAGGCCCGGGACAGCCGCGGGGTTCACCCCTCCACTTT
TRBD1	TRBV10-2	NA	TRBJ2-1	CASSGDSFGEQFF	TGCGCCAGCAGTGGGGACAGTTTTGGCGAGCAGTTCTTC
TRBD1	TRBV11-1	NA	TRBJ1-2	CASSLAGQLYGYTF	TGTGCCAGCAGCTTAGCGGGACAGCTCTATGGCTACACCTTC
NA	TRBV6-5	NA	TRBJ1-1	CASSSLRQPWVTEAFF	TGTGCCAGCAGTTCCCTAAGACAGCCGTGGGTCACTGAAGCTTTCTTT
TRBD2	TRBV29-1	NA	TRBJ2-3	CSVGGTTSTDTQYF	TGCAGCGTTGGAGGGACTACCAGCACAGATACGCAGTATTTT